The following is a T cell receptor (beta chain) sequence with its context. Its antigen is as yet unknown. At one boundary the junction diverges from the germline segment, which might be a read error. The data were taken from a study of cytomegalovirus exposure and HLA in healthy donors. Study-wide results and caveats: Common viral pathogens seemed to be connected with several of the most significant clusters, according to a later analysis.

Primers: 60 Vbeta forward and 13 Jbeta reverse. Repertoires were generated with immunoSEQ multiplex PCR, while TCRdb's copy carries only in-frame clones and drops some. The table has tens of thousands of clones, 60% to 85% seen once. Germline loops: CDR1 SEHNR, CDR2 FQNEAQ (reference sequence). CDR3 length equals 16 residues. The receptor was isolated from a man aged 40-49 years in good health and CMV-seronegative. The chain uses TRBV7-9 and TRBJ1-5, with TRBD1 matching over 7 bases. What was sequenced was PBMCs. CDR3 protein: CSSSPYPPGTDQPQHF. CDR3 nucleotide sequence: TGTTCCAGCAGCCCATACCCGCCGGGGACAGATCAGCCCCAGCATTTT.